One and the same sample provided the 31 T cell receptor beta chains below, sequenced in a study of Graves' ophthalmopathy and Graves' hyperthyroidism. Amplification of the TCR beta CDR3 regions used RNA transcripts (as template). An initial RT-PCR round employing HTBI primers preceded a second-round multiplex PCR. TCRdb fed the multiplex PCR reads into MiXCR, producing one record per CDR3 protein. The table includes about 740,000 distinct CDR3 sequences, 40% detected once. The sequenced sample consisted of peripheral blood. The receptor source for this set is an adult man with Graves' ophthalmopathy.

This clonotype has ten or more counts. The chain is built from TRBV12-3 or TRBV12-4 and TRBJ2-5; D is unresolved. V shed 3 bases and J shed 8 bases, with 7 bases lying between them. There are 11 residues in the CDR3. DNA of the CDR3: TGTGCCAGCAGTTTTGAAGGTACCCAGTACTTC. Its translation is CASSFEGTQYF.

This clonotype has a count of ten or more. The gene calls are TRBV29-1 and TRBJ1-5; D is ambiguous. The V gene lost 4 bases and the J gene lost 1 base, with 11 bases spanning the gap. The CDR3 loop spans 14 amino acids. Germline V gene data show CDR1 as SQVTM and CDR2 as ANQGSEA. The CDR3 DNA reads TGCAGCGTTGTTGTCGGCGGGAGCAATCAGCCCCAGCATTTT. Its protein is CSVVVGGSNQPQHF. Full variable domain (remainder filled in from reference TRBV29-1 and TRBJ1-5): SAVISQKPSRDICQRGTSLTIQCQVDSQVTMMFWYRQQPGQSLTLIATANQGSEATYESGFVIDKFPISRPNLTFSTLTVSNMSPEDSSIYLCSVVVGGSNQPQHFGDGTRLSIL.

This CDR3 is CASSYSQFSNQPQHF. In DNA, the CDR3 is TGTGCCAGCAGTTACTCTCAGTTTTCTAATCAGCCCCAGCATTTT. V and J are TRBV6-6 and TRBJ1-5; D is unresolved. Germline CDR1 reads MNHNY; CDR2 reads SVGAGI (reference sequence). The CDR3 sequence is 15 residues long. The V end lost 0 bases, the J end lost 4 bases, and 10 bases lay between the germline ends.

This clonotype occurred a few times. The V gene is TRBV19, the J gene TRBJ2-7, with 9 nucleotides matching TRBD1. This CDR3 is 15 amino acids long. V lost 4 bases and J lost 2; bases outside the gene matches: 6. Germline loops: CDR1 LNHDA, CDR2 SQIVND (reference sequence). The CDR3 sequence: CASSTRQGGPYEQYF. CDR3 sequence (DNA): TGTGCCAGTAGTACGCGACAGGGGGGGCCCTACGAGCAGTACTTC.

This chain joins TRBV12-3 or TRBV12-4 and TRBJ2-7; D ambiguous. Trimming cost V 2 bases and J 0 bases, with 11 bases left between them. The CDR3 spans 15 residues. In DNA, the CDR3 is TGTGCCAGCAGTTTAAGGGAAACCCACTCCTACGAGCAGTACTTC. Translating it yields CASSLRETHSYEQYF.

The chain links TRBV30 to TRBJ1-2, with D hard to call. The CDR3 consists of 13 residues. V gave up 0 bases and J gave up 0 bases, with 5 bases separating them. The germline V gene encodes CDR1 GTSNPN and CDR2 SVGIG (reference sequence). This chain's CDR3 is CAWSVEANYGYTF. For the CDR3, the DNA is TGTGCCTGGAGTGTTGAGGCTAACTATGGCTACACCTTC.

The chain couples TRBV7-9 to TRBJ2-7; D may be TRBD1 (6 bases). The germline V gene encodes CDR1 SEHNR and CDR2 FQNEAQ (reference sequence). There are 14 residues in the CDR3. V lost 9 bases to trimming and J lost 2 bases, with 17 bases between them. The CDR3 bases are TGTGCCAGTAGTCCCCGGGACAAAACCTACGAGCAGTACTTC. Protein: CASSPRDKTYEQYF.

As to this clonotype: This may stem from a read error, because a much larger clone lies one nucleotide away. The chain recombines TRBV7-9 with TRBJ1-1, with D tentatively TRBD1 (5 bases). The CDR3 is 14 residues long. Germline V gene data show CDR1 as SEHNR and CDR2 as FQNEAQ (reference sequence). This CDR3 is CASSRTGTNTEASF. The CDR3, as DNA: TGTGCCAGCAGCCGTACCGGGACGAACACTGAAGCTTCCTTT.

The chain links TRBV5-6 to TRBJ1-2, with TRBD1 as a possible D gene (6 bases). The germline V gene has CDR1 SGHDT and CDR2 YYEEEE. This CDR3 is built from 13 residues. V was pared by 7 bases and J by 3 bases, with 13 bases between. The CDR3 is CASFGQPHYGYTF. The CDR3 DNA reads TGTGCCAGCTTCGGACAGCCCCACTATGGCTACACCTTC.

Concerning this clonotype itself: This could be a read error, since a much larger clone is one nucleotide away. Lacking the conserved final phenylalanine or tryptophan, this CDR3 likely reflects a read error. This rearrangement joins TRBV7-2 to TRBJ2-7; TRBD2 aligns across 7 bases. The CDR3 sequence is 12 residues long. V shed 5 bases and J 5 bases; nucleotides not matched to a gene: 3. Germline values: CDR1 SGHTA, CDR2 FQGNSA. The CDR3 DNA is TGTGCCAGCAGCCCCGGGGGGAACGAGCAGTACCTC. Protein sequence: CASSPGGNEQYL.

At least ten counts were recorded for this clonotype. This chain uses TRBV29-1 with TRBJ1-2, with D hard to call. The CDR3 runs to 11 residues. V gave up 6 bases and J gave up 3 bases, with 8 bases separating them. Per the germline V gene, CDR1 is SQVTM and CDR2 is ANQGSEA. CDR3 in amino acids: CSVAEYYGYTF. DNA for the CDR3: TGCAGCGTCGCGGAATACTATGGCTACACCTTC. Supplemented by reference TRBV29-1 and TRBJ1-2, the full variable domain reads SAVISQKPSRDICQRGTSLTIQCQVDSQVTMMFWYRQQPGQSLTLIATANQGSEATYESGFVIDKFPISRPNLTFSTLTVSNMSPEDSSIYLCSVAEYYGYTFGSGTRLTVV.

The V gene is TRBV14, the J gene TRBJ2-7, with 7 nucleotides matching TRBD2. Unmatched junction bases numbered 15, after V lost 4 bases and J lost 6 bases. Germline V gene data show CDR1 as SGHDN and CDR2 as FVKESK. The CDR3 runs to 16 residues. DNA of the CDR3: TGTGCCAGCAGCCCTCGATTGGGGAGGGCCGCTAGCGAGCAGTACTTC. Encoded protein: CASSPRLGRAASEQYF.

This clonotype turned up a few times. The CDR3 nucleotides are TGTGCCAGCAGTTTAGCGCCTCTACAATCCCAGCATTTT. Translation: CASSLAPLQSQHF. The chain links TRBV12-3 or TRBV12-4 to TRBJ1-5, with D hard to call. The CDR3 extends over 13 amino acids. Trimming shortened V by 0 bases and J by 11 bases, and 11 bases separated the two germline ends.

The gene calls are TRBV9 and TRBJ2-6; 9 nucleotides match TRBD1. V was pared by 3 bases and J by 2 bases, with 9 bases of the junction left unmatched. This CDR3 spans 18 amino acids. Germline V gives CDR1 SGDLS, CDR2 YYNGEE. CDR3 amino acids: CASSATGQGGAGANVLTF. The CDR3 nucleotides read TGTGCCAGCAGCGCAACGGGACAGGGAGGCGCTGGGGCCAACGTCCTGACTTTC.

A single count supports this clonotype. Since a much larger clone is just one base distant, this may be a read error. No conserved phenylalanine or tryptophan is present at the end of the CDR3, so a read error is the likely explanation. V is TRBV2 and J is TRBJ1-6, with D unresolved. The germline gives CDR1 SNHLY, CDR2 FYNNEI. This CDR3 contains 13 residues. The V gene lost 7 bases and the J gene lost 6 bases, with 10 bases spanning the gap. Here the CDR3 reads CASTRTLNSPLHS. The CDR3 DNA reads as TGTGCCAGCACCCGAACTCTTAATTCACCCCTCCACTCT.

This clonotype was seen a few times. The J gene is TRBJ1-4, the V gene TRBV4-1; D gene ambiguous. The V end was cut by 1 base, the J end by 11 bases, with 11 bases between. This CDR3 has 13 amino acids. The germline V gene encodes CDR1 MGHRA and CDR2 YSYEKL. The chain's CDR3 is CASSQGHLEKLFF. Written as DNA, the CDR3 is TGCGCCAGCAGCCAAGGACATCTTGAGAAACTGTTTTTT.

The chain uses TRBV10-3 and TRBJ1-1; weak D call: TRBD1 (5 bases). Germline V gene sequence: CDR1 ENHRY, CDR2 SYGVKD. This CDR3 contains 14 residues. V was clipped by 4 bases and J by 8 bases, with 17 bases between them. The CDR3 DNA reads as TGTGCCATCAGTGGGAGTGTACACGGGGCAGAAGCTTTCTTT. Its protein is CAISGSVHGAEAFF.

The chain carries TRBV29-1 and TRBJ2-5; perhaps D is TRBD1 or TRBD2 (5 bases each). The germline CDR1 and CDR2 sequences are SQVTM and ANQGSEA. Trimming took 3 bases from V and 9 from J, leaving 14 bases between them. This CDR3 has 12 residues. The CDR3 DNA is TGCAGCGTTGAGGTTGGGGCGGGTTCCCAGTACTTC. It encodes CSVEVGAGSQYF.

This clonotype was detected ten times or more. The V call is TRBV29-1, the J call TRBJ1-1; D remains unclear. The CDR3 consists of 14 residues. Germline loops: CDR1 SQVTM, CDR2 ANQGSEA. Deletions cut 4 bases from V and 2 bases from J, with 14 bases between. DNA for the CDR3: TGCAGCGTTGGGCCCCGCGGGGATAACACTGAAGCTTTCTTT. This translates into CSVGPRGDNTEAFF.

This clonotype appeared a few times. V usage is TRBV7-3 and J usage is TRBJ2-2, with D perhaps TRBD2 (5 bases). CDR1 is SGHTA and CDR2 is FQGTGA in the germline V gene. The length of the CDR3 is 14 residues. V shed 2 bases and J shed 4 bases, with 8 bases lying between them. The DNA of the CDR3 is TGTGCCAGCAGCTTAGAGGGAGTCACCGGGGAGCTGTTTTTT. Translating gives CASSLEGVTGELFF. Looking up the rest from reference TRBV7-3 and TRBJ2-2 gives the full variable domain: GAGVSQTPSNKVTEKGKYVELRCDPISGHTALYWYRQSLGQGPEFLIYFQGTGAADDSGLPNDRFFAVRPEGSVSTLKIQRTERGDSAVYLCASSLEGVTGELFFGEGSRLTVL.

There are a few counts of this clonotype. V and J are TRBV24-1 and TRBJ1-5, with TRBD1 matching over 9 bases. The V segment lost 11 bases and the J segment 7 bases; nucleotides outside the gene matches: 14. This CDR3 contains 15 residues. The germline gives CDR1 KGHDR, CDR2 SFDVKD. This CDR3 reads CASSNGDRVAQPQHF. In DNA, the CDR3 is TGTGCCAGCAGCAACGGGGACAGGGTTGCACAGCCCCAGCATTTT.

The chain combines TRBV11-1 with TRBJ1-4; TRBD1 is a possible D gene (6 bases). V lost 7 bases and J 0 bases, leaving 12 bases between the germline ends. Germline-derived CDR1 and CDR2 are SGHAT and FQDESV (reference sequence). The CDR3 is 15 amino acids. The CDR3: CASNEGGTTNEKLFF. CDR3 DNA sequence: TGTGCCAGCAACGAGGGGGGGACAACTAATGAAAAACTGTTTTTT.

The CDR3 loop reads CASPISGNTEAFF. The CDR3 nucleotides read TGTGCCAGCCCCATTAGCGGGAACACTGAAGCTTTCTTT. The V and J genes are TRBV12-3 or TRBV12-4 and TRBJ1-1; D not certain. V lost 8 bases and J 1 base, leaving 11 bases between the germline ends. The CDR3 is 13 residues long.

This clonotype turned up a few times. The gene calls are TRBV7-9 and TRBJ2-5; 7 nucleotides line up with TRBD2. This CDR3 spans 17 amino acids. Germline V CDR1 and CDR2: SEHNR, FQNEAQ (reference sequence). V lost 5 bases, J lost 2 bases, and 14 bases stayed unmatched. The CDR3 here is CASSPPDFLAEQETQYF. In nucleotides, the CDR3 is TGTGCCAGCAGCCCGCCTGACTTCCTAGCGGAACAAGAGACCCAGTACTTC. Full variable domain (rest looked up from reference TRBV7-9 and TRBJ2-5): DTGVSQNPRHKITKRGQNVTFRCDPISEHNRLYWYRQTLGQGPEFLTYFQNEAQLEKSRLLSDRFSAERPKGSFSTLEIQRTEQGDSAMYLCASSPPDFLAEQETQYFGPGTRLLVL.

Many counts were recorded for this clonotype. This chain links TRBV29-1 with TRBJ1-2, with TRBD1 as a possible D gene (6 bases). CDR1 and CDR2 (germline): SQVTM, ANQGSEA. The ends were cut back, 1 base at V and 3 bases at J, with 9 bases in the middle. The CDR3 length is 13 residues. The CDR3 nucleotides are TGCAGCGTTGAAGTACAGGGCCACTATGGCTACACCTTC. It encodes CSVEVQGHYGYTF.

V gene TRBV6-1 combines with J gene TRBJ2-5; D ambiguous. V was cut by 6 bases and J by 5 bases, with 19 bases left in between. The germline V gene encodes CDR1 MNHNS and CDR2 SASEGT. The CDR3 runs 15 residues. In DNA, the CDR3 is TGTGCCAGCAGCCCCGGTCGGGCGGATCGGGAGACCCAGTACTTC. Translating it yields CASSPGRADRETQYF.

This clonotype was counted at least ten times. The chain links TRBV7-3 to TRBJ1-6; possible D gene TRBD1, 5 bases. The V end was cut by 0 bases, the J end by 6 bases, with 9 bases between. The germline gives CDR1 SGHTA, CDR2 FQGTGA. This CDR3 contains 15 residues. The CDR3 sequence is CASSLTGTSNSPLHF. CDR3 in DNA: TGTGCCAGCAGCTTAACAGGGACGAGTAATTCACCCCTCCACTTT.

A word on this clonotype: One end of the junction does not line up with germline, which may come from a read error. The V call is TRBV5-1, the J call TRBJ2-2, with a possible D match to TRBD1 (7 bases). The CDR3 length is 14 residues. Germline loops: CDR1 SGHRS, CDR2 YFSETQ. In nucleotides, the CDR3 is TGCGCCAGCAGCTTACAGGGGAACACCGGGGGGCTGTTTTTT. Translated, it gives CASSLQGNTGGLFF.

Concerning this clonotype: Just one base apart from a much larger clone, this may be a read error. Without the conserved terminal phenylalanine or tryptophan, this CDR3 likely stems from a read error. The V gene is TRBV7-2, the J gene TRBJ2-7; no reliable D call. This CDR3 comprises 11 residues. Germline CDR1 is SGHTA and CDR2 is FQGNSA. The chain's CDR3 is CASGLNYEQYL. In DNA form, the CDR3 reads TGTGCCAGCGGCTTGAACTACGAGCAGTACCTC.

With regard to this clonotype: It may be a read error: a sequence one base away is much more abundant. The genes are TRBV10-2 and TRBJ2-7; D unresolved. Trimming left V 2 bases short and J 3 bases short, with 8 bases between. The CDR3 totals 13 residues. CDR1 is WSHSY and CDR2 is SAAADI in the germline V gene. DNA of the CDR3: TGCGCCAGCAGTGAGCCGACATTCTACGAGCAGTACTTC. It specifies CASSEPTFYEQYF.

This clonotype was picked up a small number of times. V gene TRBV9 combines with J gene TRBJ2-5; 7 bases align to TRBD1. With V trimmed by 3 bases and J by 4 bases, 6 bases remained unmatched. CDR3 length: 14 amino acids. Germline V gives CDR1 SGDLS, CDR2 YYNGEE. The CDR3 region has the DNA TGTGCCAGCAGCGAACAGGGGAGTAGAGAGACCCAGTACTTC. Its protein is CASSEQGSRETQYF.